This T cell receptor (beta chain) was recorded in a study of shared clonotypes between healthy human individuals. On the study more broadly: Every donor yielded three CD4 naive, three CD4 memory, two CD8 naive and one CD8 memory plate.

Study-wide findings and caveats: Four donors held approximately 4.5% of naive CD4 clonotypes in common.

CD45RO negativity and positive selection for CCR7 defined naive CD8 cells, a population that excluded terminally differentiated effector memory CD45RA+ cells. Only Caucasian adults living in Nashville, Tennessee made up the donor group. About this clone: The antigen is undetermined.

This CDR3 spans 14 amino acids. Germline CDR1 is SGDLS and CDR2 is YYNGEE. V was trimmed by 0 bases and J by 3 bases, leaving 9 bases between them. Each sorted subset replicate got 200 ng genomic DNA, 30,000 or so genomes. The method was immunoSEQ multiplex PCR; TCRdb's version includes in-frame clones alone and lacks a portion of them. This repertoire shows approximately 2,000,000 clones, around 95% found once; its top ten account for approximately 1.7%. The source is a man between 18 and 29 years old in good health. Some clones in this sample may be carry-over from other donors' samples. Sequencing was done on a sample of naive CD8+ T cells from PBMCs. The rearrangement uses TRBV9 and TRBJ1-1; no firm D call. Here the CDR3 reads CASSVDRSYTEAFF. The CDR3 region has the DNA TGTGCCAGCAGCGTAGACAGATCCTACACTGAAGCTTTCTTT.